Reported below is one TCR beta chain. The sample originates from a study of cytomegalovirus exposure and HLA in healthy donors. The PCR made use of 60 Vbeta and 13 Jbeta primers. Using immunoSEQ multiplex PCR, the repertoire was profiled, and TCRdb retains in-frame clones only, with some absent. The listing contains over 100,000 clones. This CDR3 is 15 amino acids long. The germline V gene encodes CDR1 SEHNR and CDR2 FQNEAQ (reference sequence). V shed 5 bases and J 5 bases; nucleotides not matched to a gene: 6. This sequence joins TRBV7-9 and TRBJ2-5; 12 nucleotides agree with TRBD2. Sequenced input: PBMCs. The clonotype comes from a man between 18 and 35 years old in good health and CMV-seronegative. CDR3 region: CASSTGLAGLETQYF. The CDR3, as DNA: TGTGCCAGCAGCACCGGACTAGCGGGATTGGAGACCCAGTACTTC.